The T cell receptor (beta chain) under discussion was sequenced for a study of radiotherapy plus CTLA-4 blockade in lung cancer. Study-wide points: Best predicting response, reportedly, were early blood T cell clone dynamics, with interferon-beta.

Sequenced by immunoSEQ multiplex PCR; TCRdb stores in-frame clones only, minus some. The table records about 62,000 clones, 65% to 85% of them present only once. As concerns this clone: The antigen is undetermined.

The CDR3 runs to 17 residues. V was trimmed by 3 bases and J by 6 bases, leaving 18 bases between them. The V gene's germline CDR1 is LNHDA and CDR2 SQIVND (reference sequence). The sequence was collected from a human donor with non-small cell lung cancer who had a complete response to radiotherapy plus ipilimumab. The rearrangement links TRBV19 to TRBJ1-6, with D possibly being TRBD1 (5 bases). This specimen consisted of peripheral blood, obtained from a patient treated with radiotherapy plus ipilimumab. CDR3 in DNA: TGTGCCAGTAGTATTTGGGGGGGGAGAGGCCGTAATTCACCCCTCCACTTT. As protein: CASSIWGGRGRNSPLHF.